This paragraph covers one T cell receptor beta chain sequence. This clone's antigen is unknown. Base-call qualities are not available, and no considerably larger clone is one nucleotide away. Enrolling through a virtual design, the prospective study's participants ranged in age from roughly 18 to 90 years and lived across roughly 23 United States geographic areas. To assign participants to cohorts, the prospective study relied on clinical history that participants themselves reported in a screening survey and a study questionnaire. Recovered participants in ImmuneRACE Cohort 3 were defined as having two consecutive negative NP/OP PCR tests, clearance from a healthcare professional, or resolution of symptoms. Each participant in the prospective study had whole blood, serum and a nasopharyngeal or oropharyngeal swab collected by mobile phlebotomists. Prospective study participants could optionally give additional blood draws and questionnaires over an approximately 2-month period. Before DNA extraction, blood samples from the prospective study were shipped at room temperature or frozen.

This entry is derived from a study of blood T cell repertoires in COVID-19 (dated by TCRdb to the early 2020s). Notes on the research overall: Collaborator samples came from the United States, Italy and Spain and covered acute and convalescent phases of COVID-19. Where available, HLA class I and class II types were taken from metadata supplied by the sample provider and were not determined by assay-based typing. Nearly every sample came with metadata listing a de-identified subject ID, COVID-19 status, age in years and sex. The dataset comprised deeply sampled blood TCRbeta repertoires from subjects exposed to, actively infected with, or recovered from COVID-19. The repertoires were released in a freely available public database meant as a resource for research on the immune response to SARS-CoV-2. Samples came from the ongoing ImmuneRACE study (first 160 participants) plus 1,254 subjects from 6 global collaborators. The prospective study material was composed of cDNA or gDNA derived from T cells, B-cell-depleted T cells, or PBMCs. Here is what the overall study found, with its caveats: How much clinical and demographic metadata was included differed by source and by participant, and the metadata was provided uncurated.

As encoded in the germline V gene, CDR1 is SGHTA while CDR2 is FQGTGA. Germline trimming: 6 bases from V, 3 bases from J; junction bases outside gene matches: 8. Measured from the cysteine to the phenylalanine, the CDR3 is 16 residues long. Kept here is only the CDR3 DNA, which spans 48 bases and is read in frame from base 1. TCRbeta CDR3 regions were amplified from genomic DNA using the immunoSEQ Assay, a bias-controlled multiplex PCR. From the authors' description of their analysis: The number of nucleated cells in each sample was estimated by amplification of reference gene primers within the assay. To quantify the absolute abundance of each unique TCRbeta CDR3 rearrangement, sequence reads were collapsed and filtered. For each sample, productive Simpson clonality was calculated by taking the square root of Simpson's diversity index across productive rearrangements. The clones in this table, taken by TCRdb from immuneACCESS, are in-frame only. Not every clone is retained; where verified, under half of the shortfall comes from an unresolved V gene, and the cause of the rest is unknown. Clone size and V and J calls were adopted from that table, with D and trimming inferred from the DNA. Within this sample are about 180,000 clones, with 75% to 90% of them counted one time only. The ten largest clonotypes hold 6.2% of the sample.

The receptor was isolated from a man aged 40-49 years who had recovered from COVID-19. Recombination joined TRBV7-3 with TRBJ2-3, and 11 junctional nucleotides match TRBD2. The specimen sequenced was PBMCs or T cells enriched from blood (not recorded which). This receptor has the CDR3 CASSLTGTSGTDTQYF. The DNA reads TGTGCCAGCAGTCTCACCGGGACTAGCGGAACAGATACGCAGTATTTT.